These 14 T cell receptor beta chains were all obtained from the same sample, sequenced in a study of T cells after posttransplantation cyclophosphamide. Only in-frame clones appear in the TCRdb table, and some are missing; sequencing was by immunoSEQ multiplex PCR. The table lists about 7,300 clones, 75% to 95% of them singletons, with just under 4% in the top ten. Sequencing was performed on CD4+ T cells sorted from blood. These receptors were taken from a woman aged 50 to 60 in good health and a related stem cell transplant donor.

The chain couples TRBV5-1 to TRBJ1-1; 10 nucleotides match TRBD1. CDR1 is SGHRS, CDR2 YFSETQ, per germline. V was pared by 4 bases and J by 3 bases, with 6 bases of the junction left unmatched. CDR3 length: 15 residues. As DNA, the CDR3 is TGCGCCAGCAGCGACAGGGGGCGCAGGCACACTGAAGCTTTCTTT. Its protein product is CASSDRGRRHTEAFF.

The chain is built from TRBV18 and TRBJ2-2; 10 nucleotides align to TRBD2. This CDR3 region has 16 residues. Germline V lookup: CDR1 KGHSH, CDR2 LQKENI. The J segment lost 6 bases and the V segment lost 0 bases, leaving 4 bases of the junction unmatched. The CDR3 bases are TGTGCCAGCTCACCACCATTAGGACTAGCGGCCGGGGAGCTGTTTTTT. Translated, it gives CASSPPLGLAAGELFF.

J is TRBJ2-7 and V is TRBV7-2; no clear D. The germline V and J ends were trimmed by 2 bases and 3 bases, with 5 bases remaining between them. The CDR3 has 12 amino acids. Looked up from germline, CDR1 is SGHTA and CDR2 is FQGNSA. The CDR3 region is CASSLYGYEQYF. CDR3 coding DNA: TGTGCCAGCAGCTTATACGGCTACGAGCAGTACTTC.

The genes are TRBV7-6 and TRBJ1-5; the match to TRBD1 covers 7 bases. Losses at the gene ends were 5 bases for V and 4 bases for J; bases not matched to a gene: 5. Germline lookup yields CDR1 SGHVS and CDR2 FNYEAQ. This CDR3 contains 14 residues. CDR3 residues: CASSRQGGNQPQHF. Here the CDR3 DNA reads TGTGCCAGCAGCCGACAGGGTGGGAATCAGCCCCAGCATTTT.

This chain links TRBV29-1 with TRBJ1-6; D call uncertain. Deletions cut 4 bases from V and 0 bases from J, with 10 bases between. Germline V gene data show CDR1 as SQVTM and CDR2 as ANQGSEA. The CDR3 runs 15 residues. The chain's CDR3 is CSVGLRVSYNSPLHF. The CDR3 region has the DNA TGCAGCGTTGGCCTTAGAGTCTCCTATAATTCACCCCTCCACTTT.

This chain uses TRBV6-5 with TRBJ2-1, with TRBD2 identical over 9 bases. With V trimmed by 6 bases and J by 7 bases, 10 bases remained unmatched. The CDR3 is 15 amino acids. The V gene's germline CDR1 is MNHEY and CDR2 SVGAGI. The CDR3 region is CASSSGLREGNEQFF. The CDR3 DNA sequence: TGTGCCAGCAGCTCCGGACTGCGGGAGGGGAATGAGCAGTTCTTC.

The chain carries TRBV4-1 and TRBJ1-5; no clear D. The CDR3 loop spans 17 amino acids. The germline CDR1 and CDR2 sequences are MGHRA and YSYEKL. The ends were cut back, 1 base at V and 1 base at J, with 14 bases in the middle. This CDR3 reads CASSQALDGVSNQPQHF. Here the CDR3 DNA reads TGCGCCAGCAGCCAAGCCTTAGACGGGGTGAGCAATCAGCCCCAGCATTTT.

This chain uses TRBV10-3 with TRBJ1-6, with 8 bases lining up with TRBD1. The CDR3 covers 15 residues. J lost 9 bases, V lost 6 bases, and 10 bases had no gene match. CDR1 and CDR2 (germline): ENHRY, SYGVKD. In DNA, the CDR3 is TGTGCCATCAGGGACGACAGGGGTAGCGGTTCACCCCTCCACTTT. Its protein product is CAIRDDRGSGSPLHF.

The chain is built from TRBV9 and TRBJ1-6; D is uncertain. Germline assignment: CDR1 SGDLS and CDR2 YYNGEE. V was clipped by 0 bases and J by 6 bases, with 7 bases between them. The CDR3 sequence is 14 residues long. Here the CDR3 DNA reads TGTGCCAGCAGCGTAGTGGGCTTTAATTCACCCCTCCACTTT. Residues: CASSVVGFNSPLHF.

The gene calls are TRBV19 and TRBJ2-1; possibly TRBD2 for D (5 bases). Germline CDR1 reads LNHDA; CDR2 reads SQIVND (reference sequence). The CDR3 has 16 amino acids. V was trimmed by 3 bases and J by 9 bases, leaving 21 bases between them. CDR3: CASSMTTGTLRGEQFF. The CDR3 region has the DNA TGTGCCAGTAGTATGACGACCGGTACCCTCCGGGGTGAGCAGTTCTTC.

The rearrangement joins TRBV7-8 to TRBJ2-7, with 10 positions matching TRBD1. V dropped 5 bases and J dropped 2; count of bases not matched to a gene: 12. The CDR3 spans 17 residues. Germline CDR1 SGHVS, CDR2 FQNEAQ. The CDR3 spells CASSDPRGTGEAYEQYF. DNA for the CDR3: TGTGCCAGCAGCGACCCTAGAGGGACAGGGGAAGCCTACGAGCAGTACTTC.

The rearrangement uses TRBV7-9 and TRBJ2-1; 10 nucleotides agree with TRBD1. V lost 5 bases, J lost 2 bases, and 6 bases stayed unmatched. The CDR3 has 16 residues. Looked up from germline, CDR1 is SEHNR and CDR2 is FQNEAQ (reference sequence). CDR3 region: CASSRAGTGAYNEQFF. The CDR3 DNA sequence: TGTGCCAGCAGCAGGGCCGGGACAGGGGCCTACAATGAGCAGTTCTTC.

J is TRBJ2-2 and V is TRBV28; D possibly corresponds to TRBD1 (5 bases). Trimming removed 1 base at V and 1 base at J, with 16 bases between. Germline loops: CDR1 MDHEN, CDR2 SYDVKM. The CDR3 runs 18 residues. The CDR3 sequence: CASSLFFTYRQNTGELFF. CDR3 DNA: TGTGCCAGCAGTTTATTCTTCACCTACAGGCAGAACACCGGGGAGCTGTTTTTT.

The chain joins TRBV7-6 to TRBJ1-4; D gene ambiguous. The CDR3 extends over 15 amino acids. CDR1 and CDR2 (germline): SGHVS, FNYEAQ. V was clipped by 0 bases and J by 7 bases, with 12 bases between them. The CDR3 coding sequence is TGTGCCAGCAGCTTAGCGCTCGGTGCCGGTGAAAAACTGTTTTTT. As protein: CASSLALGAGEKLFF.